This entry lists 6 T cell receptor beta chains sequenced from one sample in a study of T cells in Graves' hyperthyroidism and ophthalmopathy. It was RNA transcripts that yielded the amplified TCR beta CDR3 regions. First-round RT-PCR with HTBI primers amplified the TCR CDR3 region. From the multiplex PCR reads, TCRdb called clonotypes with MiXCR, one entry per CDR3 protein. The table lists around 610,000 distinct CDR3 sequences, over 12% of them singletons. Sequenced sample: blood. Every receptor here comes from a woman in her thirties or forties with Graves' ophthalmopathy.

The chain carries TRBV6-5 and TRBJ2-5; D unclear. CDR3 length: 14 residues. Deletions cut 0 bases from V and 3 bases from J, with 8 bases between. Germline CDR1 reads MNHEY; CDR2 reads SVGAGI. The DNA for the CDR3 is TGTGCCAGCAGTTACTCGAACCGCAAAGAGACCCAGTACTTC. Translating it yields CASSYSNRKETQYF.

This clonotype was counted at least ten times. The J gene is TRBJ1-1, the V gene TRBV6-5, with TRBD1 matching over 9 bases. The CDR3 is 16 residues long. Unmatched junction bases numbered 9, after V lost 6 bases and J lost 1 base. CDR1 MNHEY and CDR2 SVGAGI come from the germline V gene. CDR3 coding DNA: TGTGCCAGCAGCCAAGAACTGGGACAGGGGAACACTGAAGCTTTCTTT. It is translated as CASSQELGQGNTEAFF.

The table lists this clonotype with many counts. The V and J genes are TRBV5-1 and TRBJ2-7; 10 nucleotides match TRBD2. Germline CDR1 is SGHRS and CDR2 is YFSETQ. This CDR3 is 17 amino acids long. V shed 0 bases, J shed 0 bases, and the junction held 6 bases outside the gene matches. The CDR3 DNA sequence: TGCGCCAGCAGCTTGGAACCTAGCGGGAGTGCCTCCTACGAGCAGTACTTC. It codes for CASSLEPSGSASYEQYF.

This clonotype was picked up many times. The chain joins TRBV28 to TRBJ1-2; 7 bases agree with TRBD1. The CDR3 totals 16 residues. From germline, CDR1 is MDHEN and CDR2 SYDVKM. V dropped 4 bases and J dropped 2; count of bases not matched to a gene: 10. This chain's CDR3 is CASSYTGQYLNYGYTF. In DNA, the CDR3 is TGTGCCAGCAGTTACACGGGACAGTACCTAAACTATGGCTACACCTTC.

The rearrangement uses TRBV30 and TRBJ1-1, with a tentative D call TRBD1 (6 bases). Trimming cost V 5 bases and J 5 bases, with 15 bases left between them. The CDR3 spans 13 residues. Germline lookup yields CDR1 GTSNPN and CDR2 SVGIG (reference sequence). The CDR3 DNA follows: TGTGCCTGGGCTGTATTTCAGGGGACTGAAGCTTTCTTT. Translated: CAWAVFQGTEAFF.

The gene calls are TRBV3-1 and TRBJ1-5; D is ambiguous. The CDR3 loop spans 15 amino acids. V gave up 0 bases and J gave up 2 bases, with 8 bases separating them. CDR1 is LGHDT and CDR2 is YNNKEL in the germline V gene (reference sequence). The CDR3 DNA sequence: TGTGCCAGCAGCCAAGATCAAGGAGGCAATCAGCCCCAGCATTTT. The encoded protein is CASSQDQGGNQPQHF.